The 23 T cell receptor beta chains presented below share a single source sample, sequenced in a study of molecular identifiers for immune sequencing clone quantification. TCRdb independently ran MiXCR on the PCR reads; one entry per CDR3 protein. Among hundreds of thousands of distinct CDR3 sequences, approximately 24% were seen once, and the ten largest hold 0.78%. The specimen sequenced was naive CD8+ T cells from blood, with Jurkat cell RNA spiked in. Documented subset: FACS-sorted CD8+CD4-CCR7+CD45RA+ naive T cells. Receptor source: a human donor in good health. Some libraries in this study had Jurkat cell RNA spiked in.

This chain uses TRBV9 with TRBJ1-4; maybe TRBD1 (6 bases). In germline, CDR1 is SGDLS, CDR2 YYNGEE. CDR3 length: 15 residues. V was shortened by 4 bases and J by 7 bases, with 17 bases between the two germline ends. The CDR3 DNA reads TGTGCCAGCAGCCCGCGACAGGTTCAAGGTGAAAAACTGTTTTTT. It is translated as CASSPRQVQGEKLFF. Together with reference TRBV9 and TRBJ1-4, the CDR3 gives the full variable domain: DSGVTQTPKHLITATGQRVTLRCSPRSGDLSVYWYQQSLDQGLQFLIQYYNGEERAKGNILERFSAQQFPDLHSELNLSSLELGDSALYFCASSPRQVQGEKLFFGSGTQLSVL.

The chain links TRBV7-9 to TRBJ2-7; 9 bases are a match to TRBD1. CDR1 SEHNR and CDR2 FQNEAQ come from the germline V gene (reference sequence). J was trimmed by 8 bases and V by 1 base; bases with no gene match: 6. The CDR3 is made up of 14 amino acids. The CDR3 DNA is TGTGCCAGCAGCTTAGATGGGACAGGGATCAAGCAGTACTTC. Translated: CASSLDGTGIKQYF.

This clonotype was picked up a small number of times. The CDR3 reads CASSPRLALSYNEQFF. In DNA, the CDR3 is TGTGCCAGCAGTCCTCGACTAGCCCTCAGTTACAATGAGCAGTTCTTC. The J gene is TRBJ2-1, the V gene TRBV27, with 7 nucleotides matching TRBD2. The J segment lost 4 bases and the V segment lost 5 bases, leaving 11 bases of the junction unmatched. The CDR3 is 16 amino acids. Germline-derived CDR1 and CDR2 are MNHEY and SMNVEV (reference sequence).

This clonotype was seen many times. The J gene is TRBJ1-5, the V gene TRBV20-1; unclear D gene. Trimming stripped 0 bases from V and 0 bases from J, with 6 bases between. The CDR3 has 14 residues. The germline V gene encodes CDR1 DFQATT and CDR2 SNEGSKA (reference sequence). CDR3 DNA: TGCAGTGCTAGAGAACCGTATAGCAATCAGCCCCAGCATTTT. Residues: CSAREPYSNQPQHF.

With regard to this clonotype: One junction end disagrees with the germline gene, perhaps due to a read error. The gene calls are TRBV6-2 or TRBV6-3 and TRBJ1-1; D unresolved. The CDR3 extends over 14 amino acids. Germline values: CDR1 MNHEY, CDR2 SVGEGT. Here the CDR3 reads CASSHSPGTTEAFF. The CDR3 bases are TGTGCCAGCAGTCACTCCCCGGGAACCACTGAAGCTTTCTTT.

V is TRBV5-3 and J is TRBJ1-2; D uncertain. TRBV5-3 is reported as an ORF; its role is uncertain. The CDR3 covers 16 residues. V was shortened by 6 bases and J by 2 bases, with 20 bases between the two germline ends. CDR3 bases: TGTGCCAGAATCAACGATGCAGGCCGTGGCAACTATGGCTACACCTTC. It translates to CARINDAGRGNYGYTF.

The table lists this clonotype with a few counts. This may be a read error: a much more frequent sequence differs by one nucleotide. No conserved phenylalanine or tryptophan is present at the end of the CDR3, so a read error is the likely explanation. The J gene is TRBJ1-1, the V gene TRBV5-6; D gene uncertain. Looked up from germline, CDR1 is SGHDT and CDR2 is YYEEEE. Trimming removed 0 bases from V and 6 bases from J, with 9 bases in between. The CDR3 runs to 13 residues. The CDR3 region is CASSLAVGAEAFL. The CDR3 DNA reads TGTGCCAGCAGCTTGGCCGTCGGGGCTGAAGCTTTCCTT.

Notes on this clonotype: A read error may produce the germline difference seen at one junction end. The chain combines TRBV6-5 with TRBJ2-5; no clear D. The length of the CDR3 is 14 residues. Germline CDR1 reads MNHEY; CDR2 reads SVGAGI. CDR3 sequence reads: CAGSSQWVRETQYF. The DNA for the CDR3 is TGTGCCGGCAGTTCCCAGTGGGTCCGGGAGACCCAGTACTTC.

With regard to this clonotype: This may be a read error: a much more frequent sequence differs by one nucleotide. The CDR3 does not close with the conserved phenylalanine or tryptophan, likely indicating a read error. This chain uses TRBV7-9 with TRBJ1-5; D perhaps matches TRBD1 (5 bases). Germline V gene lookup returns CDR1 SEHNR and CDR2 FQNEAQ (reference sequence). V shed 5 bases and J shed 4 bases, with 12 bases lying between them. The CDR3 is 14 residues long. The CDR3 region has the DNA TGTGCCAGCAGCCCCGTGGGGCATAATCAGCCCCAGCATATT. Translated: CASSPVGHNQPQHI.

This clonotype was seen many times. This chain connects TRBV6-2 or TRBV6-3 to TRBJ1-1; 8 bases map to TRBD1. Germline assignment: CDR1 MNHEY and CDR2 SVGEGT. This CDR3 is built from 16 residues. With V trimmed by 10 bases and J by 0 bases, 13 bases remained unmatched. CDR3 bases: TGTGCCATCCTCCCGGGACAGGTATTCATGAACACTGAAGCTTTCTTT. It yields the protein CAILPGQVFMNTEAFF.

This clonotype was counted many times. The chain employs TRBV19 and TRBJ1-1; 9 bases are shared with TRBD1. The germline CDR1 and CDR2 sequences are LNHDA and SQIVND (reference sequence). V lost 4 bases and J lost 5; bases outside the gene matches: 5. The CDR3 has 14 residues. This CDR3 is CASSTTGGMTEAFF. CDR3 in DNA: TGTGCCAGTAGTACGACAGGGGGTATGACTGAAGCTTTCTTT.

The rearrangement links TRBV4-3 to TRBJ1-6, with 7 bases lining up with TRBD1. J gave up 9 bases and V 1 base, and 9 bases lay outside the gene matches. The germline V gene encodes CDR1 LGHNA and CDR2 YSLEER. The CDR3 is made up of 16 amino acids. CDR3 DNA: TGCGCCAGCAGCCAAGCGGCGGAGACAGGGAGTTCACCCCTCCACTTT. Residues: CASSQAAETGSSPLHF.

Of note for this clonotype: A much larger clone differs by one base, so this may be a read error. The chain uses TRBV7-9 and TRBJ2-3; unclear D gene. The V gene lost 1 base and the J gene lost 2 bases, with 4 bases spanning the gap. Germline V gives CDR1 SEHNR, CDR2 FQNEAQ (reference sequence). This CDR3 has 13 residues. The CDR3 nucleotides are TGTGCCAGCAGCTTAGTCATCACAGATACGCAGTATTTT. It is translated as CASSLVITDTQYF.

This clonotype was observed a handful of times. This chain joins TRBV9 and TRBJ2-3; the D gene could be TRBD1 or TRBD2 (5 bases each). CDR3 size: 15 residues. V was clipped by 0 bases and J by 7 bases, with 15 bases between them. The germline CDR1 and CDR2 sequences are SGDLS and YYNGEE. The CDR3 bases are TGTGCCAGCAGCGTAGCCCCGGGACCAAGGTATACGCAGTATTTT. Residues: CASSVAPGPRYTQYF.

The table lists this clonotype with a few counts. The CDR3 DNA reads as TGTGCCAGCAGCTTACTTACTAGCGAGAACTTGTACCAAGAGACCCAGTACTTC. This translates into CASSLLTSENLYQETQYF. The chain carries TRBV5-6 and TRBJ2-5, with TRBD2 identical over 7 bases. The V gene's germline CDR1 is SGHDT and CDR2 YYEEEE. J gave up 0 bases and V 2 bases, and 13 bases lay outside the gene matches. The CDR3 has 18 residues.

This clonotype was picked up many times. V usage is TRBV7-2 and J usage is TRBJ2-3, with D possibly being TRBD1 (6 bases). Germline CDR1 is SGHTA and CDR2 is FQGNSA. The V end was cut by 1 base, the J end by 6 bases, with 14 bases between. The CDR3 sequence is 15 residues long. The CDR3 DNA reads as TGTGCCAGCAGCTTAGTATTCCAAGGGGGTGATACGCAGTATTTT. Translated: CASSLVFQGGDTQYF.

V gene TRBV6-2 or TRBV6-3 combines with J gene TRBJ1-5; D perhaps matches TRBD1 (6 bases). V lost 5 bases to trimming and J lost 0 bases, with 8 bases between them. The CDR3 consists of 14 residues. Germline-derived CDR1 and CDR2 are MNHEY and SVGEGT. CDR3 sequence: CASSADSSNQPQHF. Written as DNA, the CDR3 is TGTGCCAGCAGTGCGGACAGTAGCAATCAGCCCCAGCATTTT.

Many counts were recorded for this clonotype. DNA of the CDR3: TGCGCCAGCAGCCAAGATCGACAAAGCTCCTACAATGAGCAGTTCTTC. This gives the protein CASSQDRQSSYNEQFF. V and J are TRBV4-3 and TRBJ2-1; D remains unclear. This CDR3 spans 16 amino acids. Per the germline V gene, CDR1 is LGHNA and CDR2 is YSLEER. V lost 0 bases, J lost 0 bases, and 9 bases lay in between.

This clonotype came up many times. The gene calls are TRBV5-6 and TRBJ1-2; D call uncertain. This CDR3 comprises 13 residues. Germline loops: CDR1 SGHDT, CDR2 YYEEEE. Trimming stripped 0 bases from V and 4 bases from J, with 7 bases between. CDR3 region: CASSLVTGYGYTF. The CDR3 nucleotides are TGTGCCAGCAGCTTGGTGACGGGCTATGGCTACACCTTC.

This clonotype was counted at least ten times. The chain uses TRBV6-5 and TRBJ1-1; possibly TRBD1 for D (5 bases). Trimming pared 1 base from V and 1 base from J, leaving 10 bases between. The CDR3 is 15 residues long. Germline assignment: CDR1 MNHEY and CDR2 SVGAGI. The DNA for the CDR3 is TGTGCCAGCAGTTACTTGAGTGGGGCGAACACTGAAGCTTTCTTT. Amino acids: CASSYLSGANTEAFF.

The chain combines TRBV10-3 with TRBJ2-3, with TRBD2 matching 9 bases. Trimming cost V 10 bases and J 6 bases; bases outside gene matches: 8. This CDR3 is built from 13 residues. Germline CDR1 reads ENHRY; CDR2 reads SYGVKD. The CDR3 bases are TGTGCCACACTAGCGGGCACCGACGATACGCAGTATTTT. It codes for CATLAGTDDTQYF.

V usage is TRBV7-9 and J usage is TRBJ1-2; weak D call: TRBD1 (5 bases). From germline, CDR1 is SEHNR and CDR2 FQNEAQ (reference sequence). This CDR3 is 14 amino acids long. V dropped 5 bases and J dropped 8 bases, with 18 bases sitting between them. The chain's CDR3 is CASSTSRDLGGYTF. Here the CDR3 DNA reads TGTGCCAGCAGCACCTCCAGGGACTTGGGAGGCTACACCTTC.

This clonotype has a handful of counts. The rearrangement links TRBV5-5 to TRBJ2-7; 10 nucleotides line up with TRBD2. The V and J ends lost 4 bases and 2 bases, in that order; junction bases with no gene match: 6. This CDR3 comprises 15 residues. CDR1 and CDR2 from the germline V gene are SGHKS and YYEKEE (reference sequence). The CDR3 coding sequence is TGTGCCAGCAGCCTCCTAGCGGGAGTGACCTACGAGCAGTACTTC. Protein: CASSLLAGVTYEQYF.